This TCR beta chain is from a study of T cell changes during pregnancy in multiple sclerosis. CDR3 length: 17 amino acids. Germline values: CDR1 KGHSH, CDR2 LQKENI. J lost 0 bases, V lost 3 bases, and 9 bases had no gene match. Assay: immunoSEQ multiplex PCR; the TCRdb copy retains only in-frame clones and omits some. The sample contains 65,000 to 85,000 clones, around 94% of which appear only once. The sequence was collected from a female donor in good health, enrolled as a control in a pregnancy study. The sample here was peripheral blood, taken in the second trimester of pregnancy. V is TRBV18 and J is TRBJ2-3; 7 nucleotides align to TRBD1. CDR3 residues: CASSPSLGTVSTDTQYF. The CDR3 nucleotides read TGTGCCAGCTCACCCAGCCTCGGGACAGTAAGCACAGATACGCAGTATTTT.